The next 9 T cell receptor beta chains were all read from a single sample in a study of OX40 agonist ivuxolimab in advanced cancers. Method: immunoSEQ multiplex PCR; TCRdb's copy keeps in-frame clones and lacks some. The sample has over 10,000 clones, around 84% seen once. This sample comprised CD4+ or CD8+ T cells sorted from blood, obtained in a trial of the OX40 agonist ivuxolimab. Source of these receptors: an adult with an advanced solid tumor such as melanoma, head and neck, liver or kidney cancer.

In its sample, this clone was seen once. The chain carries TRBV6-6 and TRBJ2-1; no clear D gene. The CDR3 loop spans 15 amino acids. Trimming shortened V by 0 bases and J by 7 bases, and 13 bases separated the two germline ends. Germline lookup yields CDR1 MNHNY and CDR2 SVGAGI (reference sequence). CDR3 amino acids: CASSYSAEIPNEQFF. CDR3 in DNA: TGTGCCAGCAGTTACTCCGCAGAAATCCCTAATGAGCAGTTCTTC.

This clone was counted a single time. The J gene is TRBJ1-6, the V gene TRBV4-3; no clear D gene. CDR1 and CDR2 (germline): LGHNA, YSLEER. The CDR3 runs to 16 residues. Between the trimmed V and J ends, which lost 3 bases and 9 bases, there was a span of 18 bases. Here the CDR3 DNA reads TGCGCCAGCAGCCAGCAGGCCGACAACGGAGGTTCACCCCTCCACTTT. As protein: CASSQQADNGGSPLHF.

The chain carries TRBV6-5 and TRBJ1-4; D unresolved. The CDR3 contains 11 residues. V was clipped by 7 bases and J by 10 bases, with 10 bases between them. In germline, CDR1 is MNHEY, CDR2 SVGAGI. CDR3 in DNA: TGTGCCAGCATGGGCCATTCAAAACTGTTTTTT. Its protein product is CASMGHSKLFF.

On this clone itself: This may be a read error, as it is one base from a much larger clone. The CDR3 DNA follows: TGTGCCAGCAGCTTAGCGCTTCAGGGGAGGGCCAGGGAGCTGTTTTTT. Its translation: CASSLALQGRARELFF. This chain links TRBV7-9 with TRBJ2-2; D may be TRBD2 (7 bases). The CDR3 loop spans 16 amino acids. The V gene lost 0 bases and the J gene lost 9 bases, with 17 bases spanning the gap. Germline V gives CDR1 SEHNR, CDR2 FQNEAQ (reference sequence).

This chain links TRBV19 with TRBJ2-1; unclear D gene. Per the germline V gene, CDR1 is LNHDA and CDR2 is SQIVND (reference sequence). Trimming removed 3 bases at V and 4 bases at J, with 10 bases between. The CDR3 contains 14 residues. CDR3 region: CASSMGWAYNEQFF. The CDR3 DNA follows: TGTGCCAGTAGTATGGGGTGGGCGTACAATGAGCAGTTCTTC.

This chain joins TRBV5-6 and TRBJ1-5; 7 positions match TRBD1. CDR1 SGHDT and CDR2 YYEEEE come from the germline V gene. The V segment lost 0 bases and the J segment 8 bases; nucleotides outside the gene matches: 11. CDR3 length equals 16 residues. CDR3 DNA: TGTGCCAGCAGCTTGGGATGGACAGGAAGAACCAAGCCCCAGCATTTT. Its protein is CASSLGWTGRTKPQHF.

The chain combines TRBV9 with TRBJ2-7; 8 bases fit TRBD1. Germline lookup yields CDR1 SGDLS and CDR2 YYNGEE. Unmatched junction bases numbered 5, after V lost 3 bases and J lost 0 bases. There are 15 residues in the CDR3. CDR3 sequence: CASSAAGGHSYEQYF. CDR3 bases: TGTGCCAGCAGCGCAGCAGGGGGCCACTCCTACGAGCAGTACTTC.

The CDR3 bases are TGCGCCAGCAGCCAGATGGGGAGTTCAGATACGCAGTATTTT. Protein: CASSQMGSSDTQYF. This chain connects TRBV4-1 to TRBJ2-3; D is perhaps TRBD2 (5 bases). V lost 3 bases and J 4 bases, leaving 11 bases between the germline ends. Germline lookup yields CDR1 MGHRA and CDR2 YSYEKL. There are 14 residues in the CDR3.

The chain links TRBV5-5 to TRBJ2-4; 7 bases are shared with TRBD1. J lost 11 bases, V lost 1 base, and 18 bases had no gene match. Germline V gene sequence: CDR1 SGHKS, CDR2 YYEKEE (reference sequence). This CDR3 has 17 amino acids. CDR3 region: CASSLTPLGQALKVQYF. In nucleotides, the CDR3 is TGTGCCAGCAGCTTGACCCCCCTCGGACAGGCCCTAAAGGTTCAGTACTTC.